This T cell receptor beta chain came from a study of T cell responses to AZD1222 COVID-19 vaccine. Profiled with immunoSEQ multiplex PCR; TCRdb holds only in-frame clones, not every one. Seen here are 150,000 to 200,000 clones, about 90% observed once, and the top ten hold roughly 4%. The CDR3 consists of 15 residues. Germline lookup yields CDR1 SGHTA and CDR2 FQGNSA. The J segment lost 6 bases and the V segment lost 5 bases, leaving 6 bases of the junction unmatched. The source is an adult who received the MenACWY meningococcal vaccine as a control. Here the sequenced sample was peripheral blood, taken 28 days after the second dose of the MenACWY control vaccine. This chain joins TRBV7-2 and TRBJ2-7; TRBD2 matches at 14 bases. CDR3 sequence: CASSPAGLAGVEQYF. For the CDR3, the DNA is TGTGCCAGCAGCCCAGCGGGACTAGCGGGAGTCGAGCAGTACTTC.